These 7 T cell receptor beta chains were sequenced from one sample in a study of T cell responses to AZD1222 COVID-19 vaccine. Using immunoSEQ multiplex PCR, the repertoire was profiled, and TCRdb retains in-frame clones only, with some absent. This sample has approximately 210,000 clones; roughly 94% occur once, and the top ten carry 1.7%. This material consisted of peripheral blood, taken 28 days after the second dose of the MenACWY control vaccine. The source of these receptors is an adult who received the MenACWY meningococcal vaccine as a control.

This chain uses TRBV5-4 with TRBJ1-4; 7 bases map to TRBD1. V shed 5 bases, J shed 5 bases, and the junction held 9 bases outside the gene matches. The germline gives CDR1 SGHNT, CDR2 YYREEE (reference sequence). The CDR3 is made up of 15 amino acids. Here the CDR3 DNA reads TGTGCCAGCAGTTCATGGACAGGACAGAATGAAAAACTGTTTTTT. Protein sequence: CASSSWTGQNEKLFF.

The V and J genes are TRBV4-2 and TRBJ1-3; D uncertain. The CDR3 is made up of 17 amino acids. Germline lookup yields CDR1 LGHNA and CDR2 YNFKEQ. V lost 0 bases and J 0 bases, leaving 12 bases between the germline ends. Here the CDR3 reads CASSQDSKTDSGNTIYF. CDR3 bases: TGTGCCAGCAGCCAAGACAGTAAGACGGACTCTGGAAACACCATATATTTT.

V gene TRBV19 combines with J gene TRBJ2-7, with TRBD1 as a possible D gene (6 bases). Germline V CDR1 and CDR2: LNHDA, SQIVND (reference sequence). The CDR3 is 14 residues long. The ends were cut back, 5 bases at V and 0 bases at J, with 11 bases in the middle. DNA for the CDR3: TGTGCCAGTAGTCCCACAGGGAACTCCTACGAGCAGTACTTC. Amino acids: CASSPTGNSYEQYF.

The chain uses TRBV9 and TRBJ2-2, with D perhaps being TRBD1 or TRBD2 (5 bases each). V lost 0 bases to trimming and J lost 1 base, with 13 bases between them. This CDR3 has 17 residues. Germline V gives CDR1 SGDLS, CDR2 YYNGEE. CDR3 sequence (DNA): TGTGCCAGCAGCGTAGGGGACCAAGGGTTGAACACCGGGGAGCTGTTTTTT. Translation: CASSVGDQGLNTGELFF.

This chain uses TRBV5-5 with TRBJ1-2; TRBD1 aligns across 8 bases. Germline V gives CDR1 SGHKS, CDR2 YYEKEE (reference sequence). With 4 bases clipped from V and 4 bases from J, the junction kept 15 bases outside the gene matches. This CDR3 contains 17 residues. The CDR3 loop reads CASSENGPGGAIYGYTF. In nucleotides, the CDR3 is TGTGCCAGCAGCGAGAACGGACCAGGGGGCGCAATCTATGGCTACACCTTC.

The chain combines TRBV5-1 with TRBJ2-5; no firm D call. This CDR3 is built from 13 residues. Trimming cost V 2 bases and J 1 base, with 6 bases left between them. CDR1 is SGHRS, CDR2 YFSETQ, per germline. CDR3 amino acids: CASSLSFQETQYF. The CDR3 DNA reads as TGCGCCAGCAGCTTAAGCTTCCAAGAGACCCAGTACTTC.

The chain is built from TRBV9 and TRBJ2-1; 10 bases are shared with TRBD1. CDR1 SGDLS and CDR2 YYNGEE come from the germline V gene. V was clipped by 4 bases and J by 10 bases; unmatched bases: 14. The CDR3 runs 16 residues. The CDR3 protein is CASSLLTGTGAGEQFF. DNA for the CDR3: TGTGCCAGCAGCTTACTGACCGGGACAGGGGCTGGCGAGCAGTTCTTC. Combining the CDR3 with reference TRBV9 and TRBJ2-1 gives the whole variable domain DSGVTQTPKHLITATGQRVTLRCSPRSGDLSVYWYQQSLDQGLQFLIQYYNGEERAKGNILERFSAQQFPDLHSELNLSSLELGDSALYFCASSLLTGTGAGEQFFGPGTRLTVL.